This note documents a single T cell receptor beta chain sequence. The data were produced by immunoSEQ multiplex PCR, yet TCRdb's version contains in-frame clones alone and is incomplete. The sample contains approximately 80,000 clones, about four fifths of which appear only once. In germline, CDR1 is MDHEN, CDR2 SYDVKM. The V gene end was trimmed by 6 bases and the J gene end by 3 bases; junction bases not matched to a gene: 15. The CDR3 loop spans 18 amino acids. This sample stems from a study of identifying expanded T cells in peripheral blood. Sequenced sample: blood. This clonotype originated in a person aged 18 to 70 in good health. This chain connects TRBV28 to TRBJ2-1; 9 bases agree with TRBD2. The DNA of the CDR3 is TGTGCCAGCAGGAAACCTGGGAAGGCGGGAGGGGACTACAATGAGCAGTTCTTC. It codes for CASRKPGKAGGDYNEQFF.